Reported below is one TCR beta chain. The data are from a study of healthy donors' naive CD4 and CD8 T cells. Trimming at V came to 5 bases and at J to 6 bases, leaving 12 bases not matched to a gene. The CDR3 spans 15 residues. CDR1 and CDR2 (germline): MGHDK, SYGVNS. Each TCR library used around 540 ng of total RNA and a linear amplification protocol. Original handling: Tens of thousands of TCR alpha transcripts were sequenced from roughly 5 healthy donors. MiXCR was run by TCRdb on the reads, yielding one entry per CDR3 protein. These V and J calls are TCRdb output, not the study's own analysis. Of 150,000 to 200,000 distinct CDR3 sequences listed, nearly 75% are singletons.

The V gene is TRBV25-1, the J gene TRBJ1-2; 7 bases agree with TRBD1. The sample comprised naive CD4+ and CD8+ T cells sorted from blood, pooled from several donors. The TCR comes from a pool of human donors in good health; the sample pools cells from several healthy donors. CDR3 sequence reads: CASSTSTTGINGYTF. The CDR3, as DNA: TGTGCCAGCAGTACCTCTACGACAGGGATCAATGGCTACACCTTC.